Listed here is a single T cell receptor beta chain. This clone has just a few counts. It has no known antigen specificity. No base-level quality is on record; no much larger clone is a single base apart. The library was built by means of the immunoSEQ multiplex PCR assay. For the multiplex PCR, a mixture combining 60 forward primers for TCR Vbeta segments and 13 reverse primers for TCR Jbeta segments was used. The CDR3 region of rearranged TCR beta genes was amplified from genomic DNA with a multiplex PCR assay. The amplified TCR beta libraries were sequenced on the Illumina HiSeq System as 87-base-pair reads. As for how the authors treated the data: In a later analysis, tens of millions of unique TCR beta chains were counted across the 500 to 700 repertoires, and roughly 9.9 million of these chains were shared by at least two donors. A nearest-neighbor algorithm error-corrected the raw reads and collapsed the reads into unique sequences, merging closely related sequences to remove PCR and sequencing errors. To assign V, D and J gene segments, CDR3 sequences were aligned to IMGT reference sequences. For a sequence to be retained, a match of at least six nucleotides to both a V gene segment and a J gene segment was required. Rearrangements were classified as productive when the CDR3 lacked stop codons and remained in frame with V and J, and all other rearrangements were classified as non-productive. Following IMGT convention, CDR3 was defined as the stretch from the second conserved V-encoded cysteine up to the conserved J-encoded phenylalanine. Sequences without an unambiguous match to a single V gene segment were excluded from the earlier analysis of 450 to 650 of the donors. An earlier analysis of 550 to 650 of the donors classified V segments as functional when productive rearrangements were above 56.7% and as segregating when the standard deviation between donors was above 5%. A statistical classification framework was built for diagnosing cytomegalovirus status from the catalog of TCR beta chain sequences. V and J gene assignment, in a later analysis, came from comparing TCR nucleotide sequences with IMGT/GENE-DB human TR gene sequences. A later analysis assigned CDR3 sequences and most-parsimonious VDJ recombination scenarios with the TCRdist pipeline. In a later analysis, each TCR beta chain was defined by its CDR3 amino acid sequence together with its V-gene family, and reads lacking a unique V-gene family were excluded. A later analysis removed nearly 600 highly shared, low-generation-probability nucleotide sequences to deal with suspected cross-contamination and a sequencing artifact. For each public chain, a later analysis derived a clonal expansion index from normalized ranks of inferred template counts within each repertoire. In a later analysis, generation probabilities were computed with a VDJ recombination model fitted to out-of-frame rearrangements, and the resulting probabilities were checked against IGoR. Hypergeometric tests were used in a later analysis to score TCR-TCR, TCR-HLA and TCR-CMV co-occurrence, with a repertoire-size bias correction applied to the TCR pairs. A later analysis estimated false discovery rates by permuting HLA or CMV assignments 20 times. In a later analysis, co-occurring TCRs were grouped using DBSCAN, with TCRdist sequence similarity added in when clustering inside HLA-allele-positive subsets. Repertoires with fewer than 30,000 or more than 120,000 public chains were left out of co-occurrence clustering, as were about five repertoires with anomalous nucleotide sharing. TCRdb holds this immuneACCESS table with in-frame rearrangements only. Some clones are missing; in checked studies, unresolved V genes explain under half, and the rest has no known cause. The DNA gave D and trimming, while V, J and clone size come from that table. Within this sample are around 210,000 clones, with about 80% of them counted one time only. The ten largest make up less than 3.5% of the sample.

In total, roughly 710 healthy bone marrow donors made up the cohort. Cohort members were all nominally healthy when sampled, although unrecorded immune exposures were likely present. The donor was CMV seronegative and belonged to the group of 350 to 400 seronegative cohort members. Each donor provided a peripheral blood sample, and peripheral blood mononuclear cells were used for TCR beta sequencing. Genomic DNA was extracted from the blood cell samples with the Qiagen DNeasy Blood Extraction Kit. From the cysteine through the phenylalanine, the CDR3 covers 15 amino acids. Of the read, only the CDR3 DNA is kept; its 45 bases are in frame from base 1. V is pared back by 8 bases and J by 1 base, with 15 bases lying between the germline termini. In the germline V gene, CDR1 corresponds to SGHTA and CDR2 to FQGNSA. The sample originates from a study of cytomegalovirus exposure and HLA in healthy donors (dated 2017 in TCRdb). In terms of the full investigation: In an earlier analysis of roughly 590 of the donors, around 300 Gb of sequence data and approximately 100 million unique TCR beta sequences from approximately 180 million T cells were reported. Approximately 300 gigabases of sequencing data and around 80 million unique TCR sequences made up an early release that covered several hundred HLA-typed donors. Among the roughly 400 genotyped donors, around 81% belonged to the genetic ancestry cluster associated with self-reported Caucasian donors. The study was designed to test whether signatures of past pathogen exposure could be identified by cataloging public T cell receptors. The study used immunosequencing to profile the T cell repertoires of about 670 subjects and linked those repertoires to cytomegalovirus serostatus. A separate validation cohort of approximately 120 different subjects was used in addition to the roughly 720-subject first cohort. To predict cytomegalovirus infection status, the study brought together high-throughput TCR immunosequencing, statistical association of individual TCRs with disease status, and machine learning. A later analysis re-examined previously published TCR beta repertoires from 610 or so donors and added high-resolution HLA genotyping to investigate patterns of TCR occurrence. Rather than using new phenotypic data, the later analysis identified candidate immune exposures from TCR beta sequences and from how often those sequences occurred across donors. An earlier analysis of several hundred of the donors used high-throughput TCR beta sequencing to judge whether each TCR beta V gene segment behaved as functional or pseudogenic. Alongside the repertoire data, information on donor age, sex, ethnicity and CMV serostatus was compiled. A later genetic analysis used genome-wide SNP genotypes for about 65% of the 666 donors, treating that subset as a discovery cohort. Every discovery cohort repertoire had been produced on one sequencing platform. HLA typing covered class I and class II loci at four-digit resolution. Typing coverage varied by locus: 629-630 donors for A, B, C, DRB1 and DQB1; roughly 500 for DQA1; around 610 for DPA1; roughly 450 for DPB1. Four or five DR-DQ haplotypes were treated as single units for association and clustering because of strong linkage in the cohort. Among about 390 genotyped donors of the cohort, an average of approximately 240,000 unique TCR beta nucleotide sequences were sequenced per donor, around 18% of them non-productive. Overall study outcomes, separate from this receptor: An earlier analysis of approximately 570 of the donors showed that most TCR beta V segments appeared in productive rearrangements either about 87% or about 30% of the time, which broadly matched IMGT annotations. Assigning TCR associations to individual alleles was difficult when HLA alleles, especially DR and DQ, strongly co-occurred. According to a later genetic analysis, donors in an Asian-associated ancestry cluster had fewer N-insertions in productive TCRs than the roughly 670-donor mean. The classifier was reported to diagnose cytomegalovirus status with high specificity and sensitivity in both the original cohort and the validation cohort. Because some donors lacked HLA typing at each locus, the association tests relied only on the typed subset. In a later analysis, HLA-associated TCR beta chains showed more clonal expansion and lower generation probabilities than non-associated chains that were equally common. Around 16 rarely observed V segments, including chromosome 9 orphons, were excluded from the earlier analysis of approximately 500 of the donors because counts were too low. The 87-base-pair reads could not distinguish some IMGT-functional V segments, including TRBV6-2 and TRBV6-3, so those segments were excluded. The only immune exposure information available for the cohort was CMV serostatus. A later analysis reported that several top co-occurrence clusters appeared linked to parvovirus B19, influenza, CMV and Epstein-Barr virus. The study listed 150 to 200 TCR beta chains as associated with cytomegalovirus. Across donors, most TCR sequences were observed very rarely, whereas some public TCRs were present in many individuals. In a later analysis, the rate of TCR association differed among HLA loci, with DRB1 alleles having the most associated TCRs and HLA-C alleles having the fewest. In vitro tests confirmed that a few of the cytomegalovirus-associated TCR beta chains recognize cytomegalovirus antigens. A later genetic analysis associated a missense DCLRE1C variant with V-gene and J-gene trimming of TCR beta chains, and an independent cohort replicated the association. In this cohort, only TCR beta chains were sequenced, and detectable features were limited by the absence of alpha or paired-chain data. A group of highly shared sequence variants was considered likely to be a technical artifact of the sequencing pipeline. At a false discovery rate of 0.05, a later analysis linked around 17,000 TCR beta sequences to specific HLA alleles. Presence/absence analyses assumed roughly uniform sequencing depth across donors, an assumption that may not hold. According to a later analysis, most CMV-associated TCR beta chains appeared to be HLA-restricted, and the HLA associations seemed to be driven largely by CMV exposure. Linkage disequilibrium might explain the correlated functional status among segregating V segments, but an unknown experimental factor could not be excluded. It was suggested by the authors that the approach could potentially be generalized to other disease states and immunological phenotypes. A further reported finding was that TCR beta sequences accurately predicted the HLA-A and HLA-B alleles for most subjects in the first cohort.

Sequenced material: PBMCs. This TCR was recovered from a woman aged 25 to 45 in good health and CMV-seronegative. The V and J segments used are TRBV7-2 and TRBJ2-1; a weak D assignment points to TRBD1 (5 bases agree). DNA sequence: TGTGCCAGCTCAAGGGGCGGTGTGTCCTACAATGAGCAGTTCTTC. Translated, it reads CASSRGGVSYNEQFF.